These T cell receptor beta chains were read from a single sample in a study of T cells in Graves' hyperthyroidism and ophthalmopathy. MiXCR was run by TCRdb on the multiplex PCR reads, yielding one entry per CDR3 protein. This sample has 650,000 to 850,000 distinct CDR3 sequences, with approximately 18% found just once. The sequenced sample was blood. These receptor sequences come from a woman in her forties or fifties with Graves' hyperthyroidism that later progressed to Graves' ophthalmopathy. The CDR3 runs from the conserved cysteine through the conserved F or W. Each record gives: V gene, J gene, CDR3 protein.

v_call: TRBV6-2/TRBV6-3
j_call: TRBJ1-5
cdr3_aa: CASSSPGQINQPQHF

v_call: TRBV7-6
j_call: TRBJ1-3
cdr3_aa: CASSLTRGESGNTIYF

v_call: TRBV27
j_call: TRBJ2-1
cdr3_aa: CASSSWTSGGAYNEQFF

v_call: TRBV2
j_call: TRBJ1-6
cdr3_aa: CASSVEGNYSPLHF

v_call: TRBV4-2
j_call: TRBJ1-1
cdr3_aa: CASSQDREVLTEAFF

v_call: TRBV13
j_call: TRBJ2-7
cdr3_aa: CASSLWLGQGFHEQYF

v_call: TRBV6-5
j_call: TRBJ2-5
cdr3_aa: CASSYSGSGARETQYF

v_call: TRBV27
j_call: TRBJ1-2
cdr3_aa: CASRKLLGYGYTF

v_call: TRBV12-3/TRBV12-4
j_call: TRBJ1-2
cdr3_aa: CASSLLGDYTF

v_call: TRBV6-1
j_call: TRBJ1-4
cdr3_aa: CASSEVAGAGEKLFF

v_call: TRBV6-5
j_call: TRBJ2-5
cdr3_aa: CASSYHRAESTQYF

v_call: TRBV3-1
j_call: TRBJ1-2
cdr3_aa: CASSQDHVNYGYTF

v_call: TRBV9
j_call: TRBJ1-1
cdr3_aa: CASSVGQGGVLTEAFF

v_call: TRBV11-2
j_call: TRBJ2-2
cdr3_aa: CASSSEGPGELFF

v_call: TRBV18
j_call: TRBJ1-1
cdr3_aa: CASSPSGTGCIEAFF

v_call: TRBV5-1
j_call: TRBJ2-7
cdr3_aa: CASSLESGPGGPEQYF

v_call: TRBV20-1
j_call: TRBJ1-5
cdr3_aa: CSARDRDRYNQPQHF

v_call: TRBV24-1
j_call: TRBJ1-2
cdr3_aa: CATSDFGQGDGYTF

v_call: TRBV20-1
j_call: TRBJ1-1
cdr3_aa: CSGGRMVNTEAFF

v_call: TRBV30
j_call: TRBJ1-6
cdr3_aa: CAYRGRGQSPLHF

v_call: TRBV13
j_call: TRBJ1-5
cdr3_aa: CASSLGLRGLLRPQHF

v_call: TRBV18
j_call: TRBJ1-2
cdr3_aa: CASSSGRLDYGYTF

v_call: TRBV6-2/TRBV6-3
j_call: TRBJ2-2
cdr3_aa: CASTGYTGELFF

v_call: TRBV29-1
j_call: TRBJ1-3
cdr3_aa: CSADIRGTGNTIYF

v_call: TRBV4-1
j_call: TRBJ2-7
cdr3_aa: CASSQDISRGEQYF

v_call: TRBV9
j_call: TRBJ2-1
cdr3_aa: CASSEQVHDVNEQFF

v_call: TRBV7-6
j_call: TRBJ1-1
cdr3_aa: CASSGDRGRDTEAFF